The sample holds many counts of the clone carrying this T cell receptor beta chain. These data come from a study of T cells in Graves' hyperthyroidism and ophthalmopathy. V was pared by 0 bases and J by 2 bases, with 11 bases between. The CDR3 spans 15 residues. Per the germline V gene, CDR1 is LGHDT and CDR2 is YNNKEL (reference sequence). RNA transcripts provided the source from which TCR beta CDR3 regions were amplified. The HTBI primer set served for first-round RT-PCR of the TCR CDR3. Each CDR3 protein is one row after TCRdb ran MiXCR on the multiplex PCR reads. The sample records about 350,000 distinct CDR3 sequences, about 14% being singletons.

This sequence was found in a woman aged 25-40 years with Graves' hyperthyroidism. The sequencing sample was made of blood. The chain uses TRBV3-1 and TRBJ2-7, with D unresolved. The CDR3 loop reads CASSQDPAKTYEQYF. The CDR3 bases are TGTGCCAGCAGCCAAGATCCGGCTAAAACCTACGAGCAGTACTTC.